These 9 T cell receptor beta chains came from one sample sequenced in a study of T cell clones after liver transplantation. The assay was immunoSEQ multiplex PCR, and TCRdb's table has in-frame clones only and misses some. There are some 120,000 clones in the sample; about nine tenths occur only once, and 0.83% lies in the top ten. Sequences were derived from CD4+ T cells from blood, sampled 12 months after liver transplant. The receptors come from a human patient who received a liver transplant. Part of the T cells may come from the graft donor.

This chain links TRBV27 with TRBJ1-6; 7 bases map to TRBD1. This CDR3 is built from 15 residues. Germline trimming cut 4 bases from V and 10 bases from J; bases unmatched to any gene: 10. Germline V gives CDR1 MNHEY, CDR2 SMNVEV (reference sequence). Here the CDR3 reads CASSSRQGGGSPLHF. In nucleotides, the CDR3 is TGTGCCAGCAGTTCCCGACAGGGAGGAGGATCACCCCTCCACTTT.

CDR3 nucleotides: TGTGCCAGCAGTTATACTAGCGGGACAACTGATACGCAGTATTTT. Translation: CASSYTSGTTDTQYF. This sequence joins TRBV6-5 and TRBJ2-3, with TRBD2 identical over 10 bases. J was trimmed by 6 bases and V by 3 bases; bases with no gene match: 6. The germline CDR1 and CDR2 sequences are MNHEY and SVGAGI. This CDR3 contains 15 residues.

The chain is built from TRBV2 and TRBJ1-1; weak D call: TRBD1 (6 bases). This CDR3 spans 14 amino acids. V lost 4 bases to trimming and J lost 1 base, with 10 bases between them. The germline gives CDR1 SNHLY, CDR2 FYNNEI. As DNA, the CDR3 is TGTGCCAGCAGTGGGGGGGCGAGGAACACTGAAGCTTTCTTT. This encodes CASSGGARNTEAFF.

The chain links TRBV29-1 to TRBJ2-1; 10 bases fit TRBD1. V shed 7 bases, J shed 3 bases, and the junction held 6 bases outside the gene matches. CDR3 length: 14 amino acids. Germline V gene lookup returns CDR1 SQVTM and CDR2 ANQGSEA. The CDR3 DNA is TGCAGCGCCCGGGACAGGGGAAACTACAATGAGCAGTTCTTC. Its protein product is CSARDRGNYNEQFF.

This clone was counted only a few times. The CDR3 nucleotides read TGTGCCAGCAGTGAAAGGACAGGGGGCGTTGGGGCCAACGTCCTGACTTTC. Its protein product is CASSERTGGVGANVLTF. The chain has TRBV6-1 and TRBJ2-6; 11 positions agree with TRBD1. Germline CDR1 is MNHNS and CDR2 is SASEGT. This CDR3 comprises 17 residues. V dropped 2 bases and J dropped 3; count of bases not matched to a gene: 3.

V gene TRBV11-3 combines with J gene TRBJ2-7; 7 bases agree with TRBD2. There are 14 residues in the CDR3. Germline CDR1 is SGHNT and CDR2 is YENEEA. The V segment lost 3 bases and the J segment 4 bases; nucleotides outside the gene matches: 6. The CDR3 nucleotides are TGTGCCAGCAGCTTGGGCGGGAGTCAGTACGAGCAGTACTTC. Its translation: CASSLGGSQYEQYF. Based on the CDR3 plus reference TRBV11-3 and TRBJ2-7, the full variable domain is EAGVVQSPRYKIIEKKQPVAFWCNPISGHNTLYWYLQNLGQGPELLIRYENEEAVDDSQLPKDRFSAERLKGVDSTLKIQPAELGDSAVYLCASSLGGSQYEQYFGPGTRLTVT.

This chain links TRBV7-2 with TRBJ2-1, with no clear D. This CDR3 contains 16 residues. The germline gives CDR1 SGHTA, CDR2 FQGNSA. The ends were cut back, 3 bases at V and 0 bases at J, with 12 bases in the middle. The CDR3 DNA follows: TGTGCCAGCAGCTTTTACGGCGGTAGCTCCTACAATGAGCAGTTCTTC. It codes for CASSFYGGSSYNEQFF.

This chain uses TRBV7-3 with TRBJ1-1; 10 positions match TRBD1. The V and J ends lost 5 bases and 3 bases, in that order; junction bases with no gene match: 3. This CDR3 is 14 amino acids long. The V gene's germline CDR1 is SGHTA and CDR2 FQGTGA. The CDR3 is CASSVTGGDTEAFF. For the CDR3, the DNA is TGTGCCAGCAGCGTGACAGGGGGCGACACTGAAGCTTTCTTT.

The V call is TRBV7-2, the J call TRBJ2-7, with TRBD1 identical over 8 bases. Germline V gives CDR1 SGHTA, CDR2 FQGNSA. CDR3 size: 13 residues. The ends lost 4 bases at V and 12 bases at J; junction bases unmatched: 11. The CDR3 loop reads CASSSTGQGLRYF. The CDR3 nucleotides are TGTGCCAGCAGCTCCACCGGACAGGGATTAAGGTACTTC. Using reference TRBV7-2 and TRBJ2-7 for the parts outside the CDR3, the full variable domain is GAGVSQSPSNKVTEKGKDVELRCDPISGHTALYWYRQSLGQGLEFLIYFQGNSAPDKSGLPSDRFSAERTGGSVSTLTIQRTQQEDSAVYLCASSSTGQGLRYFGPGTRLTVT.